This T cell receptor (beta chain) was sequenced for a study of blood T cell repertoires in COVID-19 (dated by TCRdb to about 2020). General notes on the study: Samples covering the acute and convalescent phases of COVID-19 were provided by collaborators in the United States, Italy and Spain. The material from the prospective study consisted of cDNA or gDNA derived from T cells, B-cell-depleted T cells, or PBMCs. The dataset comprised deeply sampled blood TCRbeta repertoires from subjects exposed to, actively infected with, or recovered from COVID-19. A freely available public database, intended as a resource for researchers studying the immune response to SARS-CoV-2, is where the repertoires were released. Samples came from the ongoing ImmuneRACE study (first 160 participants) plus 1,254 subjects from 6 global collaborators. A de-identified subject ID, COVID-19 status, age in years and sex were almost always included in the sample metadata. Where available, HLA class I and class II types were taken from metadata supplied by the sample provider and were not determined by assay-based typing. Findings and caveats that apply to the study as a whole: Clinical and demographic metadata were provided uncurated, with the amount varying by source and participant.

Each collaborating institution followed its own protocols to collect whole blood in K2EDTA tubes. Collaborator samples were shipped for TCRbeta analysis as frozen whole blood, isolated PBMCs, or DNA extracted from either sample type. Sequences SGHRS (CDR1) and YFSETQ (CDR2) are obtained from the germline V gene. V was cut back by 7 bases and J by 0 bases, leaving a gap of 13 bases between them. The CDR3 holds 15 amino acids from the cysteine to the phenylalanine. Only CDR3 DNA remains: 45 bases, in frame from the first base. About this clone itself: Its antigen specificity is not known. There are no base qualities to consult, and no much larger clone falls within one base.

TCRbeta CDR3 regions were amplified from genomic DNA by means of the immunoSEQ Assay, a bias-controlled multiplex PCR. For the original study's pipeline: Within the assay, amplification of reference gene primers was used to estimate how many nucleated cells each sample contained. To quantify the absolute abundance of each unique TCRbeta CDR3 rearrangement, sequence reads were collapsed and filtered. Productive Simpson clonality was computed per sample as the square root of Simpson's diversity index over productive rearrangements. Drawn from immuneACCESS, this table holds only the in-frame rearrangements with V and J called that TCRdb kept. Clones are partly lost; checked studies trace under half to an unresolved V gene and leave the rest unexplained. V, J and clone size derive from that table, while D and trimming were established from the DNA sequence. The sample has around 120,000 clones on record, over 70% of them singletons. 25% to 35% of the sample is taken by the ten largest.

The rearrangement combines TRBV5-1 with TRBJ2-2; the D gene lacks a confident call. The receptor's source is a woman in her 70s with acute or convalescent COVID-19. The sequenced material came from peripheral blood. Here the CDR3 is given as CASGRGNANTGELFF. In nucleotide form, the sequence is TGCGCCAGCGGCCGAGGTAATGCGAACACCGGGGAGCTGTTTTTT. The entire variable domain, with the stretches around the CDR3 drawn from the reference TRBV5-1 and TRBJ2-2 proteins, is KAGVTQTPRYLIKTRGQQVTLSCSPISGHRSVSWYQQTPGQGLQFLFEYFSETQRNKGNFPGRFSGRQFSNSRSEMNVSTLELGDSALYLCASGRGNANTGELFFGEGSRLTVL.